This T cell receptor (beta chain) was recovered during a study of cytomegalovirus exposure and HLA in healthy donors. Study-wide results and caveats: Immune exposure data for these donors was limited to CMV serostatus. Sequencing likely produced, as an artifact, a cluster of highly shared sequence variants.

On this clone: Its matching antigen is unknown.

The PCR employed 60 Vbeta primers together with 13 Jbeta primers. The assay was immunoSEQ multiplex PCR, and TCRdb's table has in-frame clones only and misses some. The profile shows roughly 89,000 clones, 80% to 90% of them singletons. This CDR3 region has 17 residues. CDR1 is SGDLS, CDR2 YYNGEE, per germline. V was cut by 0 bases and J by 2 bases, with 17 bases left in between. This TCR was sampled from a woman in her twenties or thirties in good health and CMV-seronegative. The J gene is TRBJ1-2, the V gene TRBV9; D is ambiguous. The sample consisted of PBMCs. The DNA of the CDR3 is TGTGCCAGCAGCGTAGCTACGGGAGAATCGCTCAACTATGGCTACACCTTC. The encoded protein is CASSVATGESLNYGYTF.